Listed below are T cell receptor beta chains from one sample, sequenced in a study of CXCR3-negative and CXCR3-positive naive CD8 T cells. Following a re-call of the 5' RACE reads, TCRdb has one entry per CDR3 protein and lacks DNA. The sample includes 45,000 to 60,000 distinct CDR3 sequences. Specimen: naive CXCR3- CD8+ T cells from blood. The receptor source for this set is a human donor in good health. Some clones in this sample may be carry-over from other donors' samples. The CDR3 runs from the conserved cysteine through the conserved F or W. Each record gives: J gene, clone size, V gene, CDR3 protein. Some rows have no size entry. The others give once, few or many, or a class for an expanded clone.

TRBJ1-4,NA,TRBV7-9,CASSQPRGTNEKLFF
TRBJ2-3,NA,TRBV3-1,CASSPLDSTGVDGTDTQYF
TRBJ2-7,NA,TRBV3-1,CASNDGLAGNEQYF
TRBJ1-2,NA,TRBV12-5,CASGLLVDRNVYGYTF
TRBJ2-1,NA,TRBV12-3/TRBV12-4,CASITTSIASNEQFF
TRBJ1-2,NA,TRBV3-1,CASSQGALNYGYTF
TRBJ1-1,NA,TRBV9,CASSPRTGVNTEAFF
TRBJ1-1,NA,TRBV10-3,CAISDGGAGGTEAFF
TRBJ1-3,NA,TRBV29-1,CSVPDGNTIYF
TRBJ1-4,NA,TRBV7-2,CASSTAPGSANEKLFF
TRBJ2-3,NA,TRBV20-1,CSARDFRGAGGTDTQYF
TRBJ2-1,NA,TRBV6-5,CASSYTHSSYNEQFF
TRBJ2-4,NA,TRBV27,CASSLGASGNIQYF
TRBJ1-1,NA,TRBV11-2,CASSLQDRMNTEAFF
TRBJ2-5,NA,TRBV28,CASRVLTGSDQETQYF
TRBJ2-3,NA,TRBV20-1,CSGVWGPYSTDTQYF
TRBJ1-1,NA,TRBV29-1,CSAVPELGTEAFF
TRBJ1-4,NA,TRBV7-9,CASSQETGSGVREKLFF
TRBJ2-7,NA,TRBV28,CASSLFPGQGEAYEQYF
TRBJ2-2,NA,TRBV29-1,CGVEDALTGELFF
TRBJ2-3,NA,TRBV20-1,CSASHREQGAGTDTQYF
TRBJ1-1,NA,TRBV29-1,CSVLGYSNTEAFF
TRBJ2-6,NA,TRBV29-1,CSVERFNSGANVLTF
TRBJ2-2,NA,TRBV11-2,CASILHGELFF
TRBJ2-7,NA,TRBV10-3,CAISGSGGENYEQYF
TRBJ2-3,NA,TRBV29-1,CSVESSGQSTATQYF
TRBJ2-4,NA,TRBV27,CASSFGVAKNIQYF
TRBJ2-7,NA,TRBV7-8,CASSLAGTGSF
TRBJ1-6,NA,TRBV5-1,CASTREYGSYNSPLHF
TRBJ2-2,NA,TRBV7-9,CASSDTTDRELFF
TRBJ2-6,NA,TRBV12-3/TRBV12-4,CASAGGLAGANVLTF
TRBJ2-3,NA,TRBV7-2,CASSFNGGYTDTQYF
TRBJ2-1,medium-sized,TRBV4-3,CASSQDLSSYNEQFF
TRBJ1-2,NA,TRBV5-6,CASSLRGQYYGYTF
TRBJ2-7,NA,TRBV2,CASSGWTRDATYEQYF
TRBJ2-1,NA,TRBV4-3,CASSPGTRSSYNEQFF
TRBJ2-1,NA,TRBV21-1,CASSKTPQERDEQFF
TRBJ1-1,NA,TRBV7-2,CASSLVGQGARLNTEAFF
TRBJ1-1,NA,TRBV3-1,CASSQVRLSEVFMNTEAFF
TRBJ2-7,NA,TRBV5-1,CASSFGRQAGDEQYF